The T cell receptor beta chain under discussion was sequenced for a study of neoadjuvant anti-PD-1 for oral cavity cancer. Repertoires were generated with immunoSEQ multiplex PCR, while TCRdb's copy carries only in-frame clones and drops some. This sample carries about 16,000 clones, 60% to 80% of them seen once, and the ten largest clones take 2.6%. The CDR3 runs 14 residues. With 6 bases removed from V and 5 bases from J, the gap between germline ends came to 19 bases. Germline V CDR1 and CDR2: SQVTM, ANQGSEA. Study-wide points: After neoadjuvant nivolumab, PBMC T cell clonality was significantly higher in non-responders than responders.

No culture or expansion preceded analysis of these blood cells. Comment on this clone: What it binds is unknown.

The rearrangement uses TRBV29-1 and TRBJ1-2, with D maybe TRBD1 (6 bases). The source material was PBMCs, sampled before nivolumab (anti-PD-1) treatment. This TCR came from a person aged 35 to 85 with oral cavity squamous cell carcinoma. The CDR3 DNA follows: TGCAGCGTCCGGGACACCGGGAGAGCTTATGGCTACACCTTC. Translating gives CSVRDTGRAYGYTF.